This passage covers 4 T cell receptor beta chains from one sample sequenced in a study of T cell changes during pregnancy in multiple sclerosis. Data came from immunoSEQ multiplex PCR; TCRdb stores just in-frame clones and leaves some out. This repertoire shows 69,000 or so clones, roughly 93% found once; its top ten account for 1.4%. Sequenced material: peripheral blood, taken in the third trimester of pregnancy. All receptors derive from a female donor with multiple sclerosis, enrolled in a pregnancy study.

V usage is TRBV27 and J usage is TRBJ2-5; 10 bases align to TRBD2. The junction had 13 bases not matched to a gene; V was cut back by 6 bases and J by 3 bases. Germline CDR1 is MNHEY and CDR2 is SMNVEV (reference sequence). CDR3 size: 17 residues. The CDR3 DNA reads TGTGCCAGCAGGCCGCTGTTGGGTAGCGGGGGGAAAGAGACCCAGTACTTC. As protein: CASRPLLGSGGKETQYF.

The chain joins TRBV7-8 to TRBJ2-3; 7 nucleotides align to TRBD1. V was clipped by 5 bases and J by 4 bases; unmatched bases: 12. The CDR3 length is 16 residues. Germline V gives CDR1 SGHVS, CDR2 FQNEAQ. The CDR3 DNA is TGTGCCAGCAGCAGGAGACAGGGTTTGATCCCAGATACGCAGTATTTT. It is translated as CASSRRQGLIPDTQYF.

The chain is built from TRBV5-1 and TRBJ2-2, with 9 bases that match TRBD1. This CDR3 has 15 amino acids. In germline, CDR1 is SGHRS, CDR2 YFSETQ. Trimming took 0 bases from V and 4 from J; bases not matched to a gene: 1. The DNA for the CDR3 is TGCGCCAGCAGCTTGGGGGACAGGGTCACCGGGGAGCTGTTTTTT. Translation: CASSLGDRVTGELFF.

This clone has a single count. The genes are TRBV21-1 and TRBJ2-7; TRBD2 is the table's D call, not checked against the DNA. TRBV21-1 is termed a pseudogene. The CDR3 length is 12 residues. The CDR3 reads CANLRELYEQYF. The DNA of the CDR3 is TGTGCCAACCTCCGGGAGCTCTACGAGCAGTACTTC.